This TCR beta chain emerged from a study of blood T cell repertoires in COVID-19. Turning to the study itself: Acute and convalescent COVID-19 samples came from the United States, Italy and Spain. T cells, B-cell-depleted T cells, or PBMCs supplied cDNA or gDNA.

Germline CDR1 is SQVTM and CDR2 is ANQGSEA. V lost 6 bases and J 1 base, leaving 9 bases between the germline ends. There are 12 residues in the CDR3. Original processing notes: Estimation of nucleated cell counts was performed using reference gene primer amplification. Sequenced by immunoSEQ multiplex PCR; TCRdb stores in-frame clones only, minus some. V and J calls plus clone size are reproduced from that table; the DNA served to infer D and trimming. The sample contains about 40,000 clones, about nine tenths of which appear only once. Sequenced sample: peripheral blood. The source of this sequence is a woman aged 30 to 39 in a cohort sampled during active COVID-19. The rearrangement uses TRBV29-1 and TRBJ1-1; no reliable D call. The CDR3 loop is CSVPIGNTEAFF. The CDR3 DNA sequence: TGCAGCGTCCCTATCGGGAACACTGAAGCTTTCTTT.